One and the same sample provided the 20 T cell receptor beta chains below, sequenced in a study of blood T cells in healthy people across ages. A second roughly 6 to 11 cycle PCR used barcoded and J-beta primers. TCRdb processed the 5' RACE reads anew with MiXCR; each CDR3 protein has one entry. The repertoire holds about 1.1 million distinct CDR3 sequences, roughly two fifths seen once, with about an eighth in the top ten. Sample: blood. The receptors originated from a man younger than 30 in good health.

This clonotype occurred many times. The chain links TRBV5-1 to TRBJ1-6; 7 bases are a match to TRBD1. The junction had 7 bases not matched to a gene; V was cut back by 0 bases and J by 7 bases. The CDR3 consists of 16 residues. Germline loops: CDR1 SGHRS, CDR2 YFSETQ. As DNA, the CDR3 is TGCGCCAGCAGCTTGGCCGCAGGGGGGGTAAATTCACCCCTCCACTTT. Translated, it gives CASSLAAGGVNSPLHF.

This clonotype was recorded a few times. CDR3 sequence: CASSLEGERGEQYF. CDR3 nucleotides: TGTGCCAGCAGCCTAGAGGGGGAACGTGGGGAGCAGTACTTC. The V and J genes are TRBV4-2 and TRBJ2-7; a possible D gene is TRBD1 (6 bases). CDR1 is LGHNA and CDR2 is YNFKEQ in the germline V gene. The CDR3 runs to 14 residues. V shed 4 bases and J shed 7 bases, with 17 bases lying between them.

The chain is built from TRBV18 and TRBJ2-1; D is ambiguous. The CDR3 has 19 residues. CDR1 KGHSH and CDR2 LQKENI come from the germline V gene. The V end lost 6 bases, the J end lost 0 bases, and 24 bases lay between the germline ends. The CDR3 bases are TGTGCCAGCTCTTTCCGCCCCGTGGGTGACGGCAACTCCTACAATGAGCAGTTCTTC. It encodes CASSFRPVGDGNSYNEQFF.

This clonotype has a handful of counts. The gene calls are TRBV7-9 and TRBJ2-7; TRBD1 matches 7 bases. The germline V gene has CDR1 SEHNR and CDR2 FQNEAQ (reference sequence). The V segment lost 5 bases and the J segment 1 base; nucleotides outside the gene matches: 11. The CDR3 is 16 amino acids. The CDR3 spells CASSLLMGQYSYEQYF. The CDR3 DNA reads TGTGCCAGCAGCCTATTAATGGGACAGTATTCCTACGAGCAGTACTTC. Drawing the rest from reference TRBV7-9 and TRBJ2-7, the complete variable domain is DTGVSQNPRHKITKRGQNVTFRCDPISEHNRLYWYRQTLGQGPEFLTYFQNEAQLEKSRLLSDRFSAERPKGSFSTLEIQRTEQGDSAMYLCASSLLMGQYSYEQYFGPGTRLTVT.

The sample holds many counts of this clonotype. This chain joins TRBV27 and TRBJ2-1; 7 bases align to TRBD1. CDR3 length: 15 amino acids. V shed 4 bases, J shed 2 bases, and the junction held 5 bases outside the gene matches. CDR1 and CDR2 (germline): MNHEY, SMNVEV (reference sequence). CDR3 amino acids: CASSSGDRAYNEQFF. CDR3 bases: TGTGCCAGCAGTTCCGGGGACAGAGCCTACAATGAGCAGTTCTTC.

The CDR3 DNA follows: TGTGCCAGCAGTTTCCGGGACAGGGGGCACGGCACTGAAGCTTTCTTT. Its translation: CASSFRDRGHGTEAFF. This chain connects TRBV6-5 to TRBJ1-1; TRBD1 agrees at 12 bases. The V and J ends lost 4 bases and 4 bases, in that order; junction bases with no gene match: 7. CDR3 length: 16 residues. Germline V CDR1 and CDR2: MNHEY, SVGAGI.

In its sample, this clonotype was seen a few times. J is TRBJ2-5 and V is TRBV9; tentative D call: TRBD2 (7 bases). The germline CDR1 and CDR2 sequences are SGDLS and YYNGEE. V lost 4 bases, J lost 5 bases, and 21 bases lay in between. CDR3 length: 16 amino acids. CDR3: CASSTNAGGRIETQYF. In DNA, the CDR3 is TGTGCCAGCAGCACCAACGCCGGGGGGCGTATTGAGACCCAGTACTTC.

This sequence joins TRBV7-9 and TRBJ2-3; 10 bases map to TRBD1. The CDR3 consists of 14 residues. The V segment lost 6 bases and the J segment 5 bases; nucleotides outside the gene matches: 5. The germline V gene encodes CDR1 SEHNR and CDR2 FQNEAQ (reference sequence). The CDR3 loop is CASSGTGVGDTQYF. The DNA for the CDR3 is TGTGCCAGCAGTGGGACAGGGGTTGGAGATACGCAGTATTTT.

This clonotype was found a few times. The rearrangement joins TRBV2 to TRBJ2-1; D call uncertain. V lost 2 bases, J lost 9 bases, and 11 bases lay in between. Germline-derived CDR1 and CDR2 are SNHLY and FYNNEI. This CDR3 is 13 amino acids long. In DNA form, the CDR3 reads TGTGCCAGCAGTGAAACCAGGTTTGCTGAGCAGTTCTTC. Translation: CASSETRFAEQFF.

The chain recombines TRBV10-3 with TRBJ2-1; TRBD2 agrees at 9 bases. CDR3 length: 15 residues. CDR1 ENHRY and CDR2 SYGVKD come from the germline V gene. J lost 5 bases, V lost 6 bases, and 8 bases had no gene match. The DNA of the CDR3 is TGTGCCATCAGAAGAGCGGGGGGCCCGGACAATGAGCAGTTCTTC. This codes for CAIRRAGGPDNEQFF.

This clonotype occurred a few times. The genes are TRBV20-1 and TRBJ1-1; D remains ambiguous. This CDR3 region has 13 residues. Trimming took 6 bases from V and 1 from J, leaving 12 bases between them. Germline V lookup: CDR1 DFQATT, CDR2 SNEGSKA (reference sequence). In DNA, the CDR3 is TGCAGTGCCCCATGGGCGGGGAACACTGAAGCTTTCTTT. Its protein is CSAPWAGNTEAFF.

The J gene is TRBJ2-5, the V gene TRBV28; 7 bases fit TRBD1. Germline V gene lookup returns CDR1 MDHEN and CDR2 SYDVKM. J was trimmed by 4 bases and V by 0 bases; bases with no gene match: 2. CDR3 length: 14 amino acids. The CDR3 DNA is TGTGCCAGCAGTTTATGGACAGGGTCAGAGACCCAGTACTTC. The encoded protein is CASSLWTGSETQYF.

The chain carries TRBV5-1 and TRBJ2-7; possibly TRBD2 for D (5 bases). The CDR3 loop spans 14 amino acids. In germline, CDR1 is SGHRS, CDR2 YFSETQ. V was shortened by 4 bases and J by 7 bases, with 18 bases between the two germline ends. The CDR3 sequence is CASSPPGNYNEQYF. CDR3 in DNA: TGCGCCAGCAGCCCCCCGGGGAATTACAATGAGCAGTACTTC. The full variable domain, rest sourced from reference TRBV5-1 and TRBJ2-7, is KAGVTQTPRYLIKTRGQQVTLSCSPISGHRSVSWYQQTPGQGLQFLFEYFSETQRNKGNFPGRFSGRQFSNSRSEMNVSTLELGDSALYLCASSPPGNYNEQYFGPGTRLTVT.

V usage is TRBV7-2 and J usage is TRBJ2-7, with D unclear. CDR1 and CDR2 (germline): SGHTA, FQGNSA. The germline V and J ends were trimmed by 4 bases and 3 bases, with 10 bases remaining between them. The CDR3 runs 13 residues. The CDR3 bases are TGTGCCAGCAGCTCCCCACCGCTCTACGAGCAGTACTTC. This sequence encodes CASSSPPLYEQYF. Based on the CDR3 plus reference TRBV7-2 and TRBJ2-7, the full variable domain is GAGVSQSPSNKVTEKGKDVELRCDPISGHTALYWYRQSLGQGLEFLIYFQGNSAPDKSGLPSDRFSAERTGGSVSTLTIQRTQQEDSAVYLCASSSPPLYEQYFGPGTRLTVT.

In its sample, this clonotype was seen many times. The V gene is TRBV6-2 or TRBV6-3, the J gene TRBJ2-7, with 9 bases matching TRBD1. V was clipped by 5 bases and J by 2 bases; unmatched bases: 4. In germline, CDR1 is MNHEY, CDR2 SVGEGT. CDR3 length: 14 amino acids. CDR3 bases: TGTGCCAGCAGTCTGCGACAGGGGGCCTACGAGCAGTACTTC. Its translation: CASSLRQGAYEQYF.

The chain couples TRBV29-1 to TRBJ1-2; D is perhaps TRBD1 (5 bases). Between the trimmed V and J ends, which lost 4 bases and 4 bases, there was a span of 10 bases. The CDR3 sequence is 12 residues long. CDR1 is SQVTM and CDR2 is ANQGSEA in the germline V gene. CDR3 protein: CSVGDSAYGYTF. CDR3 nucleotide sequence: TGCAGCGTTGGTGACAGCGCCTATGGCTACACCTTC.

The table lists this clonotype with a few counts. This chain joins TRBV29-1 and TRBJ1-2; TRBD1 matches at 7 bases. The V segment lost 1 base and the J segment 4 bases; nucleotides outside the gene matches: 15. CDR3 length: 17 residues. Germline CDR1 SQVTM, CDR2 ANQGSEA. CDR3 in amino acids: CSVEVWGTDTETYGYTF. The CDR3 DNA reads TGCAGCGTTGAAGTGTGGGGGACAGATACCGAAACCTATGGCTACACCTTC.

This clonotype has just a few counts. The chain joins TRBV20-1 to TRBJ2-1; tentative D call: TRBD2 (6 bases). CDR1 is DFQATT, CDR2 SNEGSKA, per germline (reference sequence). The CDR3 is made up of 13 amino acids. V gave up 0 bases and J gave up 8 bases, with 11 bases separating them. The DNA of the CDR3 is TGCAGTGCTAGAGAGCTAGCGTCTGATGAGCAGTTCTTC. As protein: CSARELASDEQFF.

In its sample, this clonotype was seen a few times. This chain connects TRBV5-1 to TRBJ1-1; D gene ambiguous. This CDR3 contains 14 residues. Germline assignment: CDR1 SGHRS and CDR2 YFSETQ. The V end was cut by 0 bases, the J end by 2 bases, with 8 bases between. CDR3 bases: TGCGCCAGCAGCTTGGATAAGGGAAACACTGAAGCTTTCTTT. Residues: CASSLDKGNTEAFF.

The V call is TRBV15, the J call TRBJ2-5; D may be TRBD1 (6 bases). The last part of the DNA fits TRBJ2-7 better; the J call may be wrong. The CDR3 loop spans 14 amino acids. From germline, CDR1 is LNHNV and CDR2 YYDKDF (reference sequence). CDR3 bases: TGTGCCACCAGCAGAGAAGGCAGGGGCTACGAGCAGTACTTC. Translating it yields CATSREGRGYEQYF.